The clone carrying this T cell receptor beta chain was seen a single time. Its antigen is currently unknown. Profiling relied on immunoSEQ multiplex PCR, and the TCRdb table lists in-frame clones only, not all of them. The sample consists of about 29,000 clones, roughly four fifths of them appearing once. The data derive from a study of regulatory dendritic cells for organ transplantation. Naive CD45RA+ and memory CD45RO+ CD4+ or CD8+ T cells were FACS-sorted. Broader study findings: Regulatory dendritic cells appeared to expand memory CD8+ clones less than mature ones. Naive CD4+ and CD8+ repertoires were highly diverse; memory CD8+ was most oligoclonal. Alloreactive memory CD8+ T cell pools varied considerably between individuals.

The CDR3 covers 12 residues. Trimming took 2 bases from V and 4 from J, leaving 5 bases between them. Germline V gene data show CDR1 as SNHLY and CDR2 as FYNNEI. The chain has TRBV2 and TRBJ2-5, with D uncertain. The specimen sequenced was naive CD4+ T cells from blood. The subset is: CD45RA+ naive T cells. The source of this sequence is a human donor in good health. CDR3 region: CASSENRETQYF. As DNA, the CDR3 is TGTGCCAGCAGTGAAAATCGAGAGACCCAGTACTTC.